This is a list of T cell receptor beta chains from one sample in a study of blood T cell repertoires in COVID-19. TCRdb's table, derived via immunoSEQ multiplex PCR, lists solely in-frame clones and lacks some. In the table there are 150,000 to 200,000 clones, roughly 80% of which are singletons. Sequenced: peripheral blood. The receptor set was obtained from a man aged 55 to 70 with COVID-19, enrolled during active disease. The CDR3 runs from the conserved cysteine through the conserved F or W. A D gene is named only where the DNA matches it firmly. Size tells how often a clone was seen (once, few, many) or the class of an expanded clone, and some rows leave it out.

d_call: -
clone_size: -
j_call: TRBJ1-6
v_call: TRBV5-4
cdr3_aa: CASSPGQNGSPLHF
cdr3_nt: TGTGCCAGCAGCCCGGGACAAAACGGCTCACCCCTCCACTTT

d_call: TRBD2
clone_size: -
j_call: TRBJ2-5
v_call: TRBV3-1/TRBV3-2
cdr3_aa: CASSPRVVAGPQETQYF
cdr3_nt: TGTGCCAGCAGCCCCAGGGTGGTAGCGGGACCCCAAGAGACCCAGTACTTC

d_call: -
clone_size: -
j_call: TRBJ2-2
v_call: TRBV19
cdr3_aa: CASSPTGEVGTGELFF
cdr3_nt: TGTGCCAGTAGTCCGACGGGGGAGGTGGGCACCGGGGAGCTGTTTTTT

d_call: -
clone_size: -
j_call: TRBJ1-5
v_call: TRBV18
cdr3_aa: CASSPPFQGQGQPQHF
cdr3_nt: TGTGCCAGCTCACCACCTTTTCAGGGGCAGGGTCAGCCCCAGCATTTT

d_call: TRBD1
clone_size: -
j_call: TRBJ2-5
v_call: TRBV7-9
cdr3_aa: CASSSNRGLETQYF
cdr3_nt: TGTGCCAGCAGCTCCAACAGGGGGTTGGAGACCCAGTACTTC

d_call: TRBD1
clone_size: -
j_call: TRBJ2-7
v_call: TRBV3-1/TRBV3-2
cdr3_aa: CASSLRGGQGLSEQYF
cdr3_nt: TGTGCCAGCAGCCTCAGAGGGGGACAGGGTTTGTCCGAGCAGTACTTC

d_call: TRBD1
clone_size: once
j_call: TRBJ2-3
v_call: TRBV5-1
cdr3_aa: CASSLQGDTDTQYF
cdr3_nt: TGCGCCAGCAGCTTGCAGGGGGACACAGATACGCAGTATTTT

d_call: TRBD1
clone_size: -
j_call: TRBJ1-2
v_call: TRBV27
cdr3_aa: CASSLVLQGDHYGYTF
cdr3_nt: TGTGCCAGCAGTTTAGTACTTCAGGGGGACCACTATGGCTACACCTTC

d_call: TRBD2
clone_size: -
j_call: TRBJ2-1
v_call: TRBV5-6
cdr3_aa: CASSLDWGPGGYNEQFF
cdr3_nt: TGTGCCAGCAGCTTGGACTGGGGCCCGGGAGGCTACAATGAGCAGTTCTTC

d_call: TRBD1
clone_size: -
j_call: TRBJ2-2
v_call: TRBV5-1
cdr3_aa: CASSNRPGGNRELFF
cdr3_nt: TGCGCCAGCAGCAACCGCCCAGGGGGTAACAGGGAGCTGTTTTTT

d_call: TRBD1
clone_size: -
j_call: TRBJ1-1
v_call: TRBV5-1
cdr3_aa: CASSIPQGAVTEAFF
cdr3_nt: TGCGCCAGCAGCATACCACAGGGGGCCGTCACTGAAGCTTTCTTT

d_call: -
clone_size: few
j_call: TRBJ1-3
v_call: TRBV5-1
cdr3_aa: CASSPGQISGNTIYF
cdr3_nt: TGCGCCAGCAGCCCGGGACAAATCTCTGGAAACACCATATATTTT

d_call: -
clone_size: -
j_call: TRBJ1-2
v_call: TRBV3-1/TRBV3-2
cdr3_aa: CASSGGNYGYTF
cdr3_nt: TGTGCCAGCAGCGGAGGGAACTATGGCTACACCTTC

d_call: -
clone_size: -
j_call: TRBJ2-1
v_call: TRBV9
cdr3_aa: CASSVGSSYNEQFF
cdr3_nt: TGTGCCAGCAGCGTAGGGAGCTCCTACAATGAGCAGTTCTTC

d_call: -
clone_size: -
j_call: TRBJ1-1
v_call: TRBV5-8
cdr3_aa: CASSTGQLKGEAFF
cdr3_nt: TGTGCCAGCAGCACCGGACAGCTAAAGGGTGAAGCTTTCTTT

d_call: TRBD1
clone_size: -
j_call: TRBJ1-5
v_call: TRBV4-2
cdr3_aa: CASSQEWDRVSNQPQHF
cdr3_nt: TGTGCCAGCAGCCAAGAATGGGACAGGGTGAGCAATCAGCCCCAGCATTTT

d_call: -
clone_size: -
j_call: TRBJ1-6
v_call: TRBV5-4
cdr3_aa: CASSPRQDNSPLHF
cdr3_nt: TGTGCCAGCAGCCCCCGACAGGATAATTCACCCCTCCACTTT

d_call: -
clone_size: few
j_call: TRBJ1-1
v_call: TRBV3-1/TRBV3-2
cdr3_aa: CASSSLGDTEAFF
cdr3_nt: TGTGCCAGCAGCTCCCTGGGAGACACTGAAGCTTTCTTT

d_call: TRBD1
clone_size: -
j_call: TRBJ2-3
v_call: TRBV24-1
cdr3_aa: CATSDDRVAGADTQYF
cdr3_nt: TGTGCCACCAGTGACGACAGGGTCGCGGGCGCAGATACGCAGTATTTT

d_call: -
clone_size: -
j_call: TRBJ2-2
v_call: TRBV28
cdr3_aa: CASSTPTGELFF
cdr3_nt: TGTGCCAGCAGTACACCTACCGGGGAGCTGTTTTTT

d_call: TRBD2
clone_size: -
j_call: TRBJ2-7
v_call: TRBV29-1
cdr3_aa: CSVEAPGLVYEQYF
cdr3_nt: TGCAGCGTTGAGGCCCCGGGACTAGTCTACGAGCAGTACTTC

d_call: TRBD1
clone_size: -
j_call: TRBJ1-6
v_call: TRBV5-1
cdr3_aa: CASSPLNSGTGGNSPLHF
cdr3_nt: TGCGCCAGCAGCCCACTAAACTCCGGGACAGGGGGCAATTCACCCCTCCACTTT

d_call: -
clone_size: -
j_call: TRBJ1-2
v_call: TRBV9
cdr3_aa: CASNGQNYGYTF
cdr3_nt: TGTGCCAGCAACGGACAGAACTATGGCTACACCTTC

d_call: -
clone_size: few
j_call: TRBJ2-1
v_call: TRBV5-4
cdr3_aa: CASSGSGKGDNEQFF
cdr3_nt: TGTGCCAGCAGCGGAAGCGGAAAGGGCGACAATGAGCAGTTCTTC

d_call: -
clone_size: -
j_call: TRBJ1-4
v_call: TRBV4-1
cdr3_aa: CASSQDRRGREKLFF
cdr3_nt: TGCGCCAGCAGCCAAGATAGACGGGGGAGGGAAAAACTGTTTTTT

d_call: -
clone_size: -
j_call: TRBJ2-2
v_call: TRBV6-6
cdr3_aa: CASSWGESTGELFF
cdr3_nt: TGTGCCAGCAGTTGGGGAGAGAGCACCGGGGAGCTGTTTTTT

d_call: TRBD1
clone_size: -
j_call: TRBJ2-5
v_call: TRBV19
cdr3_aa: CASSIERGQEETQYF
cdr3_nt: TGTGCCAGTAGTATAGAGAGGGGGCAGGAAGAGACCCAGTACTTC

d_call: -
clone_size: -
j_call: TRBJ1-2
v_call: TRBV6-2/TRBV6-3
cdr3_aa: CASSHRASNYGYTF
cdr3_nt: TGTGCCAGCAGTCACAGGGCCTCTAACTATGGCTACACCTTC

d_call: -
clone_size: -
j_call: TRBJ1-3
v_call: TRBV5-1
cdr3_aa: CASTPSGAASGNTIYF
cdr3_nt: TGCGCCAGCACCCCAAGCGGAGCAGCCTCTGGAAACACCATATATTTT

d_call: TRBD1
clone_size: -
j_call: TRBJ1-5
v_call: TRBV10-1
cdr3_aa: CASSAGTGKNQPQHF
cdr3_nt: TGCGCCAGCAGTGCCGGGACAGGGAAAAATCAGCCCCAGCATTTT

d_call: TRBD1
clone_size: few
j_call: TRBJ2-7
v_call: TRBV6-1
cdr3_aa: CASSESGTGNYEQYF
cdr3_nt: TGTGCCAGCAGTGAGTCCGGGACAGGTAACTACGAGCAGTACTTC

d_call: -
clone_size: few
j_call: TRBJ1-5
v_call: TRBV19
cdr3_aa: CASSDSPTANSNQPQHF
cdr3_nt: TGTGCCAGTAGTGACTCACCGACAGCTAATAGCAATCAGCCCCAGCATTTT